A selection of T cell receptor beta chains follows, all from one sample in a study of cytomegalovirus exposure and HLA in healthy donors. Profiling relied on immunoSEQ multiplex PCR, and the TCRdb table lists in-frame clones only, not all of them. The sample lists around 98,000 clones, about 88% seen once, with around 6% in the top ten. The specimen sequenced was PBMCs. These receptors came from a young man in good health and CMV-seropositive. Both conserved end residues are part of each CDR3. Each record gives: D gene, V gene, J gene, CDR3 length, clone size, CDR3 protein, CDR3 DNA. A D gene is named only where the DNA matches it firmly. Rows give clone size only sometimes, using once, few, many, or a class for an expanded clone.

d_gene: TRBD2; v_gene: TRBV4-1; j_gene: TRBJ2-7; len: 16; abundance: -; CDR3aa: CASSQLPGGRAYEQYF; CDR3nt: TGCGCCAGCAGCCAACTACCCGGCGGGAGAGCCTACGAGCAGTACTTC
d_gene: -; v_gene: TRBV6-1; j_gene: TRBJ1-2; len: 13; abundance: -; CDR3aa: CASSGSQPVWPLF; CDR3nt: TGTGCCAGCAGTGGGAGTCAGCCCGTTTGGCCCCTCTTC
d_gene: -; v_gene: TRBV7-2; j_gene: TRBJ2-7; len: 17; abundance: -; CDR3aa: CASSLVAGPLSSYEQYF; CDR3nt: TGTGCCAGCAGCTTAGTTGCAGGGCCCTTAAGCTCCTACGAGCAGTACTTC
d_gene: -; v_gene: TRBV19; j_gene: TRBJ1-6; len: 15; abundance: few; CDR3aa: CASSPAGGGNSPLHF; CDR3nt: TGTGCCAGTAGTCCCGCGGGGGGTGGCAATTCACCCCTCCACTTT
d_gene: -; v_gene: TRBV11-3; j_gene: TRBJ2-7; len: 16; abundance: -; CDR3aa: CASSARTGVATYEQYF; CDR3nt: TGTGCCAGCAGCGCCCGAACAGGAGTCGCGACCTACGAGCAGTACTTC
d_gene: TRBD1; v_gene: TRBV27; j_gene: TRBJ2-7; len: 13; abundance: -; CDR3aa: CASSTGAGYEQYF; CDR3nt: TGTGCCAGCAGTACAGGGGCCGGCTACGAGCAGTACTTC
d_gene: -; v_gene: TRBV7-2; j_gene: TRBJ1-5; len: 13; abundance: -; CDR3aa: CASSLRGNQPQHF; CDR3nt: TGTGCCAGCAGCTTACGGGGTAATCAGCCCCAGCATTTT
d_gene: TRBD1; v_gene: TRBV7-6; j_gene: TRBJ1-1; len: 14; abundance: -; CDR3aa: CASSPGQGISEAFF; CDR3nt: TGTGCCAGCAGCCCGGGACAGGGGATCTCTGAAGCTTTCTTT
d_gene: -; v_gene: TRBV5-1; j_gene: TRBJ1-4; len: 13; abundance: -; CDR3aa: CASSPREHEKLFF; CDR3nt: TGCGCCAGCAGCCCTCGCGAGCACGAAAAACTGTTTTTT
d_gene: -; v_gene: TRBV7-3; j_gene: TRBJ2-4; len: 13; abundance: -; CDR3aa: CASSLTPVGIQYF; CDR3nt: TGTGCCAGCAGCTTAACGCCGGTTGGCATTCAGTACTTC
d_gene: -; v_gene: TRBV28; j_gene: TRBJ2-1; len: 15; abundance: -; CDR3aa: CASSPRLGGNNEQFF; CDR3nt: TGTGCCAGCAGCCCCCGACTAGGAGGAAACAATGAGCAGTTCTTC
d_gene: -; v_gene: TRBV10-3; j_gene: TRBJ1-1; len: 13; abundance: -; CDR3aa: CAISDRLNTEAFF; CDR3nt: TGTGCCATCAGTGACAGGTTGAACACTGAAGCTTTCTTT
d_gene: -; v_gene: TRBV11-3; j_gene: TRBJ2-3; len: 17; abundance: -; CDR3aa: CASSFPNRIPSTDTQYF; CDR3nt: TGTGCCAGCAGCTTCCCTAACAGGATCCCTAGCACAGATACGCAGTATTTT
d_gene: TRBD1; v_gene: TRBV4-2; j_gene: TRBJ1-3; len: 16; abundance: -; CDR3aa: CASSQDRGRQGNTIYF; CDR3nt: TGTGCCAGCAGCCAAGACAGGGGGCGACAAGGAAACACCATATATTTT
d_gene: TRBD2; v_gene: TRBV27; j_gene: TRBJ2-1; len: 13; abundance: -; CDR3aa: CASSLAGGYEQFF; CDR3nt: TGTGCCAGCAGTTTGGCGGGAGGCTATGAGCAGTTCTTC
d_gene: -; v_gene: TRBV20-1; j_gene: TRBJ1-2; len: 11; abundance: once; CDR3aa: CSARVVRGYTF; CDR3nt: TGCAGTGCTAGGGTCGTTCGGGGCTACACCTTC
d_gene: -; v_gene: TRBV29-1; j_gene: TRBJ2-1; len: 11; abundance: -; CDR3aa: CSDWDFNEQFF; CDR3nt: TGCAGCGATTGGGACTTCAATGAGCAGTTCTTC
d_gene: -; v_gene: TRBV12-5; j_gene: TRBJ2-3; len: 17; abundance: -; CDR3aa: CASGLVSRAPSTDTQYF; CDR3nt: TGTGCTAGTGGTTTGGTATCCAGGGCCCCTAGCACAGATACGCAGTATTTT
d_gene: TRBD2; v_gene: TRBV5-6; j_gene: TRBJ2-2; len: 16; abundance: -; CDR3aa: CASSSLAGEWHGELFF; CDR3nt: TGTGCCAGCAGCTCGCTAGCGGGAGAATGGCACGGGGAGCTGTTTTTT
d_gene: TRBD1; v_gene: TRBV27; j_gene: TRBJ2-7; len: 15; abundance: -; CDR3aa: CASSLRQGAIYEQYF; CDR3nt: TGTGCCAGCAGTTTACGGCAGGGGGCTATCTACGAGCAGTACTTC
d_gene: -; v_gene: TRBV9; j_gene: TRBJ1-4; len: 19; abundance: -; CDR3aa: CASRGGGGPWTTTNEKLFF; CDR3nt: TGTGCCAGCAGAGGCGGGGGGGGGCCCTGGACTACAACTAATGAAAAACTGTTTTTT
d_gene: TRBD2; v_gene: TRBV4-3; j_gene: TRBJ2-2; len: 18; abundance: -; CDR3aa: CASSQDGLAGGSGGELFF; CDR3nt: TGCGCCAGCAGCCAAGATGGACTAGCGGGAGGCTCGGGTGGGGAGCTGTTTTTT
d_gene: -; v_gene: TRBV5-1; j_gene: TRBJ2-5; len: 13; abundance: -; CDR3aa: CASSFAGPETQYF; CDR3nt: TGCGCCAGCAGCTTCGCAGGGCCGGAGACCCAGTACTTC
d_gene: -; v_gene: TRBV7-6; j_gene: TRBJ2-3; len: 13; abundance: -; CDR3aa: CASSRLVTDTQYF; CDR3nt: TGTGCCAGCAGCCGACTAGTTACAGATACGCAGTATTTT
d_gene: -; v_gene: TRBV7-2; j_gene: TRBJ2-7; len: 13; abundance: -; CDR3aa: CASKQGFGYEQYF; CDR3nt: TGTGCCAGCAAACAGGGTTTTGGGTACGAGCAGTACTTC
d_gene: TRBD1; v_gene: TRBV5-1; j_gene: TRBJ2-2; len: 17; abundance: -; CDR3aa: CASSLRMDRGLAGELFF; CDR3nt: TGCGCCAGCAGCTTGCGAATGGACAGGGGGCTCGCCGGGGAGCTGTTTTTT
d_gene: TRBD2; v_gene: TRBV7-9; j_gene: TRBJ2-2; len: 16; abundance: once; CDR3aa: CASSHTSGRGRGELFF; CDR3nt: TGTGCCAGCAGCCATACTAGCGGGAGAGGACGCGGGGAGCTGTTTTTT
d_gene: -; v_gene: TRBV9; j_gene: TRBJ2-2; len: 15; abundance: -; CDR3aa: CASSGTAGNTGELFF; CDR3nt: TGTGCCAGCAGCGGGACTGCAGGGAACACCGGGGAGCTGTTTTTT
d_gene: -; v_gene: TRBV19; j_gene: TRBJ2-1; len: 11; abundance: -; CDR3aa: CASSTTLEQFF; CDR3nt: TGTGCCAGTAGTACTACTCTAGAACAGTTCTTC
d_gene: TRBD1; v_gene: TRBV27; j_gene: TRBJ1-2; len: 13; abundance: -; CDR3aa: CASSLTGSYGYTF; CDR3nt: TGTGCCAGCAGCTTGACAGGGTCCTATGGCTACACCTTC
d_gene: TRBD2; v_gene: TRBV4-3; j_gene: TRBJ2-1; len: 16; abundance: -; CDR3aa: CASSQERLAAFNEQFF; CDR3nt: TGCGCCAGCAGCCAGGAACGACTAGCGGCCTTCAATGAGCAGTTCTTC
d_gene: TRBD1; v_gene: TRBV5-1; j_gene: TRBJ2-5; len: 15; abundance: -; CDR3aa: CASSLTQGVGETQYF; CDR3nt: TGCGCCAGCAGCTTAACCCAGGGGGTGGGAGAGACCCAGTACTTC
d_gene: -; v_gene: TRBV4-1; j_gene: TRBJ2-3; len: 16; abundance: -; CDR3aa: CASSQQSAGYTDTQYF; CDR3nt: TGCGCCAGCAGCCAACAGTCGGCGGGCTACACAGATACGCAGTATTTT
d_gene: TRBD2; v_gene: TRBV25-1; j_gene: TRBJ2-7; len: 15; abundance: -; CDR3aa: CASGRAGLATGEQYF; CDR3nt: TGTGCCAGCGGAAGGGCAGGACTAGCTACGGGCGAGCAGTACTTC
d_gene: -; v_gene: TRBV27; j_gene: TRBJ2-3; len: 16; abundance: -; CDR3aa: CASSHIDRPSTDTQYF; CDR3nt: TGTGCCAGCAGTCACATCGACAGGCCCAGCACAGATACGCAGTATTTT
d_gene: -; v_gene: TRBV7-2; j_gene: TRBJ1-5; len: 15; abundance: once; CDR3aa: CASSRWLEFNQPQHF; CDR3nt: TGTGCCAGCAGCCGGTGGTTGGAGTTCAATCAGCCCCAGCATTTT
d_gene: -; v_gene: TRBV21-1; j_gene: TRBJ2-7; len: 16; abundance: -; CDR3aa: CAGFYGWGLNKDEQYF; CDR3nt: TGTGCCGGGTTCTACGGTTGGGGCCTTAATAAGGACGAGCAGTACTTC
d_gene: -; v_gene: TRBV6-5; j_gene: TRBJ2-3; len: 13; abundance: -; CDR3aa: CASSYRTGDTQYF; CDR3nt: TGTGCCAGCAGTTACCGAACAGGGGATACGCAGTATTTT
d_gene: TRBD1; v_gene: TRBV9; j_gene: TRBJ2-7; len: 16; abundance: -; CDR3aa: CASSVGGQGLVYEQYF; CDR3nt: TGTGCCAGCAGCGTAGGAGGACAGGGTCTCGTCTACGAGCAGTACTTC
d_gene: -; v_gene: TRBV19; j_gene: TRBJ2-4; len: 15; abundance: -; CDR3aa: CASSINILAKNIQYF; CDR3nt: TGTGCCAGTAGTATTAACATTTTAGCCAAAAACATTCAGTACTTC
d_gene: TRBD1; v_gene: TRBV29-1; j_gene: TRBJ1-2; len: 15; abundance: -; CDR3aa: CSVPSPVDRVYGYTF; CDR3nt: TGCAGCGTCCCTAGCCCCGTTGACAGGGTTTATGGCTACACCTTC
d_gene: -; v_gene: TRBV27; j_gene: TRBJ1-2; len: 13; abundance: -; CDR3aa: CASSLGGLKGYTF; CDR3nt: TGTGCCAGCAGTTTGGGGGGGCTGAAGGGCTACACCTTC
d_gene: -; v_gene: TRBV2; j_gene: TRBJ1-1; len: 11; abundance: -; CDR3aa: CASIEGTEAFF; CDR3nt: TGTGCCAGCATAGAGGGCACTGAAGCTTTCTTT
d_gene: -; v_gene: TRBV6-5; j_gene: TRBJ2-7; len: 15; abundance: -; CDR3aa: CASSSSGGQSYEQYF; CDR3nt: TGTGCCAGCAGTAGCTCCGGAGGACAGTCCTACGAGCAGTACTTC
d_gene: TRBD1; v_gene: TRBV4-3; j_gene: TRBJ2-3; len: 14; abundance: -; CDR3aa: CASSLGQGADTQYF; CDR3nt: TGCGCCAGCAGCCTGGGACAGGGGGCAGATACGCAGTATTTT
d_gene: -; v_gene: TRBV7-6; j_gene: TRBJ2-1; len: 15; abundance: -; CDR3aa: CASSLAPSARNEQFF; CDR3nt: TGTGCCAGCAGCTTAGCGCCTAGCGCCAGGAATGAGCAGTTCTTC
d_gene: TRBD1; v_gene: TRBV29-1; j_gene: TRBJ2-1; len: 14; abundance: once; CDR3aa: CSVEGTGAYNEQFF; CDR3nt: TGCAGCGTTGAAGGGACAGGGGCCTACAATGAGCAGTTCTTC
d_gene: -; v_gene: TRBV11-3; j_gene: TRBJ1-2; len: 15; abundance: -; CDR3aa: CASSHSSTESGGYTF; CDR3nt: TGTGCCAGCAGCCATTCAAGCACCGAGTCGGGTGGCTACACCTTC
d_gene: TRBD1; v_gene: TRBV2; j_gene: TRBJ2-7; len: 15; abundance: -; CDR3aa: CASSESRDSAYEQYF; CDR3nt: TGTGCCAGCAGTGAAAGTCGGGACAGCGCCTACGAGCAGTACTTC
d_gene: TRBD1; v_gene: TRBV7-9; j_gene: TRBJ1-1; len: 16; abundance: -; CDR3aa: CASSLASTGTNTEAFF; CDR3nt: TGTGCCAGCAGCTTAGCGTCGACAGGGACGAACACTGAAGCTTTCTTT
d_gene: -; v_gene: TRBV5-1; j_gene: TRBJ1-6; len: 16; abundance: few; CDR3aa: CASSLGQVNYNSPLHF; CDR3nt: TGCGCCAGCAGCTTGGGACAAGTTAACTATAATTCACCCCTCCACTTT
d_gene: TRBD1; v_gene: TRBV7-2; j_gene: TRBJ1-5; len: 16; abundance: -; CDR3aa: CASSSKTQGGNQPQHF; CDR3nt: TGTGCCAGCAGCTCGAAAACTCAGGGGGGCAATCAGCCCCAGCATTTT
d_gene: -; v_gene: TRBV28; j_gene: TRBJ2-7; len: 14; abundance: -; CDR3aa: CASSLRGRRLEQYF; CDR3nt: TGTGCCAGCAGTCTCAGGGGAAGACGCCTCGAGCAGTACTTC
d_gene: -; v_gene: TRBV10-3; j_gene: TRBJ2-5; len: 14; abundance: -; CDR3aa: CAISESQGAETQYF; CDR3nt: TGTGCCATCAGTGAGTCGCAAGGGGCAGAGACCCAGTACTTC